These 22 T cell receptor beta chains came from one sample sequenced in a study of cytomegalovirus exposure and HLA in healthy donors. The PCR had 60 Vbeta and 13 Jbeta primers. The table came from immunoSEQ multiplex PCR; TCRdb's copy has only in-frame clones and leaves some out. This sample's table reports some 75,000 clones. Sequencing was done on a sample of PBMCs. These receptors all stem from a boy between 10 and 17 years old in good health and CMV-seronegative.

The genes are TRBV7-2 and TRBJ1-2; 10 bases agree with TRBD1. Unmatched junction bases numbered 7, after V lost 4 bases and J lost 8 bases. CDR3 length equals 14 residues. Looked up from germline, CDR1 is SGHTA and CDR2 is FQGNSA. CDR3 coding DNA: TGTGCCAGCAGCTCCCGACAGGGGGCAGGAGGCTACACCTTC. Residues: CASSSRQGAGGYTF. Looking up the rest from reference TRBV7-2 and TRBJ1-2 gives the full variable domain: GAGVSQSPSNKVTEKGKDVELRCDPISGHTALYWYRQSLGQGLEFLIYFQGNSAPDKSGLPSDRFSAERTGGSVSTLTIQRTQQEDSAVYLCASSSRQGAGGYTFGSGTRLTVV.

This rearrangement joins TRBV7-8 to TRBJ1-2; 9 bases line up with TRBD1. The germline V gene encodes CDR1 SGHVS and CDR2 FQNEAQ. V lost 4 bases to trimming and J lost 7 bases; unmatched junction nucleotides: 16. The CDR3 is 17 amino acids. CDR3 in DNA: TGTGCCAGCAGCTCCAAATGGGGACAGGGTGATAGGGGTGGCTACACCTTC. This encodes CASSSKWGQGDRGGYTF.

The V call is TRBV5-5, the J call TRBJ1-5; the D gene is possibly TRBD1 (6 bases). The germline V and J ends were trimmed by 0 bases and 7 bases, with 11 bases remaining between them. Per germline, CDR1 SGHKS and CDR2 YYEKEE (reference sequence). The CDR3 is 14 residues long. The CDR3 region has the DNA TGTGCCAGCAGCTTGGGAACAGGGAACCAGCCCCAGCATTTT. It yields the protein CASSLGTGNQPQHF.

The chain recombines TRBV5-6 with TRBJ2-7; D may be TRBD2 (5 bases). In germline, CDR1 is SGHDT, CDR2 YYEEEE. This CDR3 comprises 12 residues. The V end was cut by 5 bases, the J end by 4 bases, with 10 bases between. The CDR3 nucleotides are TGTGCCAGCAGTCTCGGGGAATACGAGCAGTACTTC. This gives the protein CASSLGEYEQYF.

The chain joins TRBV5-6 to TRBJ2-7, with a tentative D call TRBD2 (5 bases). Deletions cut 1 base from V and 2 bases from J, with 13 bases between. The CDR3 spans 15 residues. Germline loops: CDR1 SGHDT, CDR2 YYEEEE. The CDR3 region is CASSLPSGSAYEQYF. CDR3 DNA sequence: TGTGCCAGCAGCTTGCCCAGCGGATCTGCCTACGAGCAGTACTTC.

This sequence joins TRBV9 and TRBJ1-1; D is unclear. Looked up from germline, CDR1 is SGDLS and CDR2 is YYNGEE. This CDR3 comprises 14 residues. V lost 3 bases and J lost 5, with 14 bases in between. CDR3 coding DNA: TGTGCCAGCAGCGCCGGGGAGGGTGGGACTGAAGCTTTCTTT. Encoded protein: CASSAGEGGTEAFF.

The V call is TRBV19, the J call TRBJ2-7, with TRBD1 matching 8 bases. CDR1 is LNHDA, CDR2 SQIVND, per germline (reference sequence). The V segment lost 5 bases and the J segment 9 bases; nucleotides outside the gene matches: 9. The CDR3 extends over 13 amino acids. CDR3 sequence: CASSARQGTAQYF. In DNA, the CDR3 is TGTGCCAGTAGTGCAAGACAGGGGACGGCGCAGTACTTC.

The chain joins TRBV7-7 to TRBJ2-5; perhaps TRBD2 as D (5 bases). This CDR3 has 14 residues. Germline V gene lookup returns CDR1 SSHAT and CDR2 FNYEAQ (reference sequence). V shed 5 bases and J shed 7 bases, with 17 bases lying between them. The CDR3 spells CASSPLQTTGTQYF. DNA of the CDR3: TGTGCCAGCAGCCCCCTTCAGACTACGGGGACCCAGTACTTC.

The chain links TRBV5-6 to TRBJ1-5; D call uncertain. Germline V gene lookup returns CDR1 SGHDT and CDR2 YYEEEE. The CDR3 is 15 residues long. The V end lost 4 bases, the J end lost 2 bases, and 13 bases lay between the germline ends. DNA for the CDR3: TGTGCCAGCAGCCAATTGCGATTGGGCAATCAGCCCCAGCATTTT. It specifies CASSQLRLGNQPQHF.

The chain joins TRBV5-6 to TRBJ2-5; D not certain. Germline V gives CDR1 SGHDT, CDR2 YYEEEE. The CDR3 is made up of 11 amino acids. Trimming left V 4 bases short and J 5 bases short, with 6 bases between. DNA for the CDR3: TGTGCCAGCAGCAATTCTGAGACCCAGTACTTC. Encoded protein: CASSNSETQYF. Complete variable domain (other parts from reference TRBV5-6 and TRBJ2-5): DAGVTQSPTHLIKTRGQQVTLRCSPKSGHDTVSWYQQALGQGPQFIFQYYEEEERQRGNFPDRFSGHQFPNYSSELNVNALLLGDSALYLCASSNSETQYFGPGTRLLVL.

The chain uses TRBV6-1 and TRBJ1-2; no clear D. CDR3 length: 12 amino acids. Germline CDR1 is MNHNS and CDR2 is SASEGT. V was shortened by 5 bases and J by 8 bases, with 12 bases between the two germline ends. The chain's CDR3 is CASSKLKSGYTF. The DNA of the CDR3 is TGTGCCAGCAGTAAACTAAAAAGCGGCTACACCTTC.

The chain's CDR3 is CASSQVYLSTSAYEQYF. The CDR3 bases are TGCGCCAGCAGCCAAGTGTATCTGTCTACGAGCGCCTACGAGCAGTACTTC. This rearrangement joins TRBV4-1 to TRBJ2-7; D gene ambiguous. The CDR3 has 17 amino acids. Between the trimmed V and J ends, which lost 1 base and 2 bases, there was a span of 18 bases. Looked up from germline, CDR1 is MGHRA and CDR2 is YSYEKL.

As for this clone: The germline gene is not matched at one end of the junction; a read error may be the cause. The chain combines TRBV30 with TRBJ1-5; D uncertain. Germline V gives CDR1 GTSNPN, CDR2 SVGIG (reference sequence). The CDR3 covers 15 residues. The CDR3, as DNA: TGTGCCGGGAGTATTGAGGTTTCTAGCAATCAGCCCCAGCATTTT. Its translation: CAGSIEVSSNQPQHF.

The chain has TRBV30 and TRBJ2-5; no clear D. CDR3 length: 13 residues. The germline V gene has CDR1 GTSNPN and CDR2 SVGIG (reference sequence). V was pared by 2 bases and J by 1 base, with 8 bases between. CDR3 loop: CAWSPQIQETQYF. The CDR3 nucleotides read TGTGCCTGGAGTCCCCAGATCCAAGAGACCCAGTACTTC.

The chain uses TRBV19 and TRBJ1-1; D is perhaps TRBD1 (6 bases). Germline V gene sequence: CDR1 LNHDA, CDR2 SQIVND (reference sequence). V lost 8 bases to trimming and J lost 0 bases, with 13 bases between them. The CDR3 totals 14 residues. CDR3 protein: CASVKGEVNTEAFF. The CDR3 nucleotides are TGTGCCAGTGTCAAGGGGGAAGTGAACACTGAAGCTTTCTTT. Full variable domain (rest looked up from reference TRBV19 and TRBJ1-1): DGGITQSPKYLFRKEGQNVTLSCEQNLNHDAMYWYRQDPGQGLRLIYYSQIVNDFQKGDIAEGYSVSREKKESFPLTVTSAQKNPTAFYLCASVKGEVNTEAFFGQGTRLTVV.

This chain joins TRBV7-9 and TRBJ1-1; 8 bases fit TRBD1. This CDR3 has 16 residues. The germline CDR1 and CDR2 sequences are SEHNR and FQNEAQ (reference sequence). J lost 1 base, V lost 4 bases, and 8 bases had no gene match. The CDR3 loop reads CASSSQAGTGNTEAFF. DNA for the CDR3: TGTGCCAGCAGCTCACAAGCCGGGACAGGGAACACTGAAGCTTTCTTT.

The chain recombines TRBV5-6 with TRBJ2-5; D possibly corresponds to TRBD1 (6 bases). This CDR3 contains 14 residues. Germline assignment: CDR1 SGHDT and CDR2 YYEEEE. Trimming stripped 2 bases from V and 2 bases from J, with 10 bases between. Here the CDR3 reads CASSFDQGQETQYF. CDR3 nucleotide sequence: TGTGCCAGCAGCTTCGATCAGGGGCAAGAGACCCAGTACTTC.

Turning to this clone: At one end the junction does not follow the germline gene, possibly because of a read error. The rearrangement joins TRBV6-6 to TRBJ1-5, with 12 nucleotides matching TRBD1. CDR1 MNHNY and CDR2 SVGAGI come from the germline V gene (reference sequence). This CDR3 is 15 amino acids long. CDR3 in DNA: TGTGCCAGCAGACACCGGGACAGGGGGCTTCAGCACCAGCATTTT. It specifies CASRHRDRGLQHQHF.

The V call is TRBV6-5, the J call TRBJ1-5; TRBD1 matches at 8 bases. CDR1 and CDR2 (germline): MNHEY, SVGAGI. The CDR3 has 14 residues. After removal of 4 bases from V and 7 bases from J, the junction contained 6 bases not matched to a gene. The CDR3 region has the DNA TGTGCCAGCAGTTCCAGGGGGCTCGGACAGCCCCAGCATTTT. As protein: CASSSRGLGQPQHF.

V and J are TRBV18 and TRBJ2-3; TRBD2 aligns across 12 bases. CDR1 KGHSH and CDR2 LQKENI come from the germline V gene. This CDR3 spans 17 amino acids. With V trimmed by 6 bases and J by 1 base, 8 bases remained unmatched. The chain's CDR3 is CASSVRTSGTRTDTQYF. DNA for the CDR3: TGTGCCAGCTCGGTCAGGACTAGCGGGACTCGCACAGATACGCAGTATTTT.

The chain employs TRBV5-6 and TRBJ2-7; TRBD1 matches 7 bases. In germline, CDR1 is SGHDT, CDR2 YYEEEE. The V segment lost 5 bases and the J segment 5 bases; nucleotides outside the gene matches: 10. This CDR3 contains 14 residues. The CDR3 coding sequence is TGTGCCAGCAGACGGAAAAGGGGGCTGGACGAGCAGTACTTC. This gives the protein CASRRKRGLDEQYF.

The chain couples TRBV11-2 to TRBJ1-1; D not resolved. The CDR3 extends over 11 amino acids. Germline CDR1 reads SGHAT; CDR2 reads FQNNGV. V was trimmed by 4 bases and J by 7 bases, leaving 7 bases between them. The chain's CDR3 is CASSSGDEAFF. CDR3 DNA sequence: TGTGCCAGCAGCTCGGGAGATGAAGCTTTCTTT.